The 27 T cell receptor beta chains below come from one sample, sequenced in a study of cytomegalovirus exposure and HLA in healthy donors. Sequencing used immunoSEQ multiplex PCR; TCRdb keeps in-frame clones, though not all of them. The sample has around 180,000 clones, roughly 82% seen once. Sequenced material: PBMCs. These receptors all come from a man between 18 and 29 years old in good health and CMV-seropositive.

This chain joins TRBV4-3 and TRBJ2-3; TRBD2 matches at 15 bases. CDR3 length: 16 residues. Germline V gene sequence: CDR1 LGHNA, CDR2 YSLEER. V was clipped by 1 base and J by 5 bases; unmatched bases: 1. CDR3 sequence (DNA): TGCGCCAGCAGCCAAGGGACTAGCGGGAGGGGAGATACGCAGTATTTT. Translated, it gives CASSQGTSGRGDTQYF.

J is TRBJ2-3 and V is TRBV19; TRBD2 matches 8 bases. Losses at the gene ends were 3 bases for V and 11 bases for J; bases not matched to a gene: 7. The CDR3 runs to 13 residues. Germline V gives CDR1 LNHDA, CDR2 SQIVND (reference sequence). CDR3 DNA: TGTGCCAGTAGTATTGGAGCGGGAGAGGAGCAGTATTTT. Translated: CASSIGAGEEQYF.

V usage is TRBV28 and J usage is TRBJ2-1; no definite D call. V shed 4 bases and J shed 4 bases, with 8 bases lying between them. The CDR3 sequence is 13 residues long. Germline V gene lookup returns CDR1 MDHEN and CDR2 SYDVKM. The CDR3 region has the DNA TGTGCCAGCAGTTCCGTAGCTTACAATGAGCAGTTCTTC. Protein: CASSSVAYNEQFF.

The rearrangement links TRBV27 to TRBJ1-2, with 7 bases matching TRBD1. V trimming: 6 bases; J trimming: 7 bases; junction bases outside the gene matches: 5. CDR1 and CDR2 (germline): MNHEY, SMNVEV (reference sequence). The CDR3 covers 12 residues. The chain's CDR3 is CASRTPGGGYTF. The DNA of the CDR3 is TGTGCCAGCAGGACCCCAGGGGGTGGCTACACCTTC.

This chain connects TRBV27 to TRBJ2-3; TRBD2 is a possible D gene (5 bases). Germline-derived CDR1 and CDR2 are MNHEY and SMNVEV (reference sequence). The CDR3 is made up of 14 amino acids. V gave up 5 bases and J gave up 6 bases, with 15 bases separating them. The CDR3 DNA reads as TGTGCCAGCAGTGGTATTGGGAGTGCCGATACGCAGTATTTT. It specifies CASSGIGSADTQYF.

The chain employs TRBV29-1 and TRBJ1-5, with D perhaps matching TRBD1 (5 bases). The CDR3 has 15 residues. V lost 3 bases, J lost 4 bases, and 16 bases lay in between. Germline V gene data show CDR1 as SQVTM and CDR2 as ANQGSEA. CDR3 residues: CSVELGEGGNQPQHF. In DNA form, the CDR3 reads TGCAGCGTTGAGTTGGGGGAGGGTGGGAATCAGCCCCAGCATTTT.

The chain is built from TRBV10-3 and TRBJ1-1; the D gene is possibly TRBD1 (5 bases). Germline CDR1 reads ENHRY; CDR2 reads SYGVKD. This CDR3 has 15 amino acids. V lost 10 bases to trimming and J lost 0 bases, with 18 bases between them. This chain's CDR3 is CATRAAGTMNTEAFF. CDR3 DNA sequence: TGTGCCACCAGGGCGGCGGGGACTATGAACACTGAAGCTTTCTTT.

This clone came up a few times. V gene TRBV18 combines with J gene TRBJ2-2; the D gene is possibly TRBD1 (6 bases). Trimming took off 6 bases at V and 1 base at J, with 12 bases between the two ends. The CDR3 spans 15 residues. CDR1 is KGHSH, CDR2 LQKENI, per germline. The CDR3 nucleotides are TGTGCCAGCTCCCCCGGGACACAGAACACCGGGGAGCTGTTTTTT. Its translation: CASSPGTQNTGELFF.

V usage is TRBV30 and J usage is TRBJ1-2; 9 bases line up with TRBD1. The CDR3 contains 15 residues. V was pared by 6 bases and J by 2 bases, with 10 bases of the junction left unmatched. CDR1 is GTSNPN and CDR2 is SVGIG in the germline V gene (reference sequence). The CDR3 sequence: CACFPWDRANYGYTF. Here the CDR3 DNA reads TGTGCCTGTTTCCCCTGGGACAGGGCAAACTATGGCTACACCTTC.

This chain uses TRBV9 with TRBJ2-1; 11 bases are shared with TRBD2. This CDR3 spans 19 amino acids. V lost 4 bases to trimming and J lost 6 bases; unmatched junction nucleotides: 18. Germline V gene data show CDR1 as SGDLS and CDR2 as YYNGEE. CDR3 protein: CASSKRLAGSRTLLNEQFF. CDR3 nucleotides: TGTGCCAGCAGCAAGCGACTAGCGGGATCGAGGACTTTACTCAATGAGCAGTTCTTC.

The genes are TRBV19 and TRBJ1-1, with TRBD1 as a possible D gene (5 bases). Trimming left V 7 bases short and J 1 base short, with 13 bases between. This CDR3 comprises 14 residues. Germline loops: CDR1 LNHDA, CDR2 SQIVND (reference sequence). CDR3 residues: CASILRGGNTEAFF. CDR3 bases: TGTGCCAGTATCTTGCGCGGGGGGAACACTGAAGCTTTCTTT. Looking up the rest from reference TRBV19 and TRBJ1-1 gives the full variable domain: DGGITQSPKYLFRKEGQNVTLSCEQNLNHDAMYWYRQDPGQGLRLIYYSQIVNDFQKGDIAEGYSVSREKKESFPLTVTSAQKNPTAFYLCASILRGGNTEAFFGQGTRLTVV.

The CDR3, as DNA: TGTGCCAGCGCACCCAGGGAAAATGAAAAACTGTTTTTT. This encodes CASAPRENEKLFF. V gene TRBV6-4 combines with J gene TRBJ1-4; TRBD1 might be the D (5 bases). This CDR3 is 13 amino acids long. V lost 8 bases to trimming and J lost 5 bases, with 12 bases between them. In germline, CDR1 is MRHNA, CDR2 SNTAGT.

The V and J genes are TRBV28 and TRBJ2-1; D call uncertain. V gave up 4 bases and J gave up 6 bases, with 7 bases separating them. CDR1 MDHEN and CDR2 SYDVKM come from the germline V gene. This CDR3 has 12 amino acids. DNA for the CDR3: TGTGCCAGCAGTTCACTTATCAATGAGCAGTTCTTC. Its translation is CASSSLINEQFF.

The gene calls are TRBV19 and TRBJ2-2; TRBD1 agrees at 10 bases. Germline CDR1 LNHDA, CDR2 SQIVND (reference sequence). The CDR3 sequence is 15 residues long. The junction had 8 bases not matched to a gene; V was cut back by 6 bases and J by 7 bases. The CDR3 loop is CASRIRDRGFGELFF. Written as DNA, the CDR3 is TGTGCCAGTAGGATCCGGGACAGGGGATTCGGGGAGCTGTTTTTT.

The chain couples TRBV27 to TRBJ2-1, with TRBD2 matching 9 bases. This CDR3 spans 14 amino acids. Germline V gene data show CDR1 as MNHEY and CDR2 as SMNVEV (reference sequence). J gave up 9 bases and V 0 bases, and 3 bases lay outside the gene matches. CDR3 in amino acids: CASSLSGTSIEQFF. The CDR3 bases are TGTGCCAGCAGTTTATCGGGGACTAGCATTGAGCAGTTCTTC.

This rearrangement joins TRBV2 to TRBJ2-2; 10 bases align to TRBD1. Trimming at V came to 8 bases and at J to 7 bases, leaving 7 bases not matched to a gene. This CDR3 has 14 residues. Germline V gives CDR1 SNHLY, CDR2 FYNNEI. The CDR3 loop reads CASGSGQGFGELFF. CDR3 nucleotides: TGTGCCAGCGGTTCGGGACAGGGGTTCGGGGAGCTGTTTTTT. Based on the CDR3 plus reference TRBV2 and TRBJ2-2, the full variable domain is EPEVTQTPSHQVTQMGQEVILRCVPISNHLYFYWYRQILGQKVEFLVSFYNNEISEKSEIFDDQFSVERPDGSNFTLKIRSTKLEDSAMYFCASGSGQGFGELFFGEGSRLTVL.

The chain couples TRBV2 to TRBJ1-1, with TRBD1 matching 7 bases. With V trimmed by 11 bases and J by 6 bases, 15 bases remained unmatched. Per germline, CDR1 SNHLY and CDR2 FYNNEI. This CDR3 contains 14 residues. The CDR3 sequence is CASRQGKLFPEAFF. The DNA of the CDR3 is TGTGCCTCTCGACAGGGAAAATTGTTCCCTGAAGCTTTCTTT. The entire variable domain, with the rest obtained from reference TRBV2 and TRBJ1-1, is as follows: EPEVTQTPSHQVTQMGQEVILRCVPISNHLYFYWYRQILGQKVEFLVSFYNNEISEKSEIFDDQFSVERPDGSNFTLKIRSTKLEDSAMYFCASRQGKLFPEAFFGQGTRLTVV.

This clone was counted between two and nine times. Other DNA sequences of this sample code for an identical CDR3. The V call is TRBV7-8, the J call TRBJ2-7; a weak D match, TRBD1 (5 bases). This CDR3 is built from 14 residues. Germline V lookup: CDR1 SGHVS, CDR2 FQNEAQ. The V gene lost 0 bases and the J gene lost 2 bases, with 8 bases spanning the gap. The CDR3 DNA is TGTGCCAGCAGCTTAGCGGGGCAGGCCTACGAGCAGTACTTC. Protein: CASSLAGQAYEQYF.

The sample holds a few counts of this clone. V gene TRBV10-3 combines with J gene TRBJ2-7, with D tentatively TRBD2 (5 bases). V lost 0 bases to trimming and J lost 5 bases, with 11 bases between them. CDR3 length equals 14 residues. Germline V gene lookup returns CDR1 ENHRY and CDR2 SYGVKD. CDR3 region: CAISESSLGDEQYF. The CDR3 region has the DNA TGTGCCATCAGTGAGTCGAGTCTCGGGGACGAGCAGTACTTC.

This clone was detected only a few times. J is TRBJ2-7 and V is TRBV27; 7 positions match TRBD1. CDR3 length equals 14 residues. Germline V gives CDR1 MNHEY, CDR2 SMNVEV (reference sequence). V was pared by 4 bases and J by 2 bases, with 5 bases of the junction left unmatched. The DNA of the CDR3 is TGTGCCAGCAGTTCACAAGGGACAGCCTACGAGCAGTACTTC. It codes for CASSSQGTAYEQYF.

This clone was observed once. This chain connects TRBV11-2 to TRBJ2-7; 9 bases line up with TRBD1. The J segment lost 5 bases and the V segment lost 2 bases, leaving 13 bases of the junction unmatched. CDR1 is SGHAT and CDR2 is FQNNGV in the germline V gene. The CDR3 is 17 amino acids. CDR3 sequence: CASSLISGGTGHHEQYF. For the CDR3, the DNA is TGTGCCAGCAGCTTAATCTCCGGTGGGACAGGGCACCACGAGCAGTACTTC.

V usage is TRBV6-5 and J usage is TRBJ2-1; D remains unclear. Trimming removed 4 bases from V and 5 bases from J, with 9 bases in between. CDR1 and CDR2 (germline): MNHEY, SVGAGI. The CDR3 length is 13 residues. CDR3 amino acids: CASSSPRDNEQFF. CDR3 DNA sequence: TGTGCCAGCAGTTCCCCCCGGGACAATGAGCAGTTCTTC.

This clone was seen more than once but under ten times. This chain joins TRBV13 and TRBJ2-7, with 7 nucleotides matching TRBD1. The CDR3 spans 15 residues. Per germline, CDR1 PRHDT and CDR2 FYEKMQ (reference sequence). J gave up 6 bases and V 5 bases, and 13 bases lay outside the gene matches. The CDR3 spells CASSPPTTGWSEQYF. The CDR3 bases are TGTGCCAGCAGCCCCCCAACGACAGGGTGGAGCGAGCAGTACTTC.

The chain links TRBV19 to TRBJ1-4; weak D call: TRBD1 (6 bases). V gave up 3 bases and J gave up 3 bases, with 11 bases separating them. Germline V CDR1 and CDR2: LNHDA, SQIVND (reference sequence). The CDR3 runs 15 residues. CDR3 loop: CASSIQTGPNEKLFF. The CDR3, as DNA: TGTGCCAGTAGTATTCAGACAGGTCCTAATGAAAAACTGTTTTTT.

The CDR3: CASSSELAKNIQYF. In DNA form, the CDR3 reads TGTGCCAGCAGTTCCGAGTTAGCCAAAAACATTCAGTACTTC. This sequence joins TRBV27 and TRBJ2-4, with D uncertain. The CDR3 has 14 residues. CDR1 is MNHEY and CDR2 is SMNVEV in the germline V gene (reference sequence). The ends were cut back, 4 bases at V and 0 bases at J, with 7 bases in the middle.

The chain recombines TRBV4-1 with TRBJ2-7, with 11 bases that match TRBD2. V gave up 0 bases and J gave up 1 base; unmatched junction bases: 2. This CDR3 contains 16 residues. Germline CDR1 and CDR2: MGHRA and YSYEKL. CDR3 nucleotides: TGCGCCAGCAGCCAAGAGCCTAGCGGGGGGTCCTACGAGCAGTACTTC. The encoded protein is CASSQEPSGGSYEQYF.

V gene TRBV30 combines with J gene TRBJ2-1; 11 bases fit TRBD2. Germline V lookup: CDR1 GTSNPN, CDR2 SVGIG (reference sequence). J gave up 9 bases and V 3 bases, and 7 bases lay outside the gene matches. The CDR3 is 14 residues long. CDR3 in amino acids: CAWSSRLAGFEQFF. The CDR3 DNA reads TGTGCCTGGAGCTCGAGACTAGCGGGATTTGAGCAGTTCTTC.